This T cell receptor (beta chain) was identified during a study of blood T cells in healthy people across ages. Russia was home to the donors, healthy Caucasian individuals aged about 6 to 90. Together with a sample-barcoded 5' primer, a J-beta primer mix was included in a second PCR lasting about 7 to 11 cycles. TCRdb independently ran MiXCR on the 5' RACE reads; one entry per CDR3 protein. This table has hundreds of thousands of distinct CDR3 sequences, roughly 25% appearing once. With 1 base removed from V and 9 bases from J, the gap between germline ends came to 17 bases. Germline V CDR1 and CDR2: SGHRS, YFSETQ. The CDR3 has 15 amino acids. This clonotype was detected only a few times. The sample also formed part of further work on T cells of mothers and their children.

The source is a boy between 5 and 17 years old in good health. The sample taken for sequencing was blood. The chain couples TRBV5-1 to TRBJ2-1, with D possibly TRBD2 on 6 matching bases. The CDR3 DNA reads TGCGCCAGCAGCTTGAATCCGCTAGCGCGAAGTGAGCAGTTCTTC. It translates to CASSLNPLARSEQFF. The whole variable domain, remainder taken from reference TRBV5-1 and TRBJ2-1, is KAGVTQTPRYLIKTRGQQVTLSCSPISGHRSVSWYQQTPGQGLQFLFEYFSETQRNKGNFPGRFSGRQFSNSRSEMNVSTLELGDSALYLCASSLNPLARSEQFFGPGTRLTVL.